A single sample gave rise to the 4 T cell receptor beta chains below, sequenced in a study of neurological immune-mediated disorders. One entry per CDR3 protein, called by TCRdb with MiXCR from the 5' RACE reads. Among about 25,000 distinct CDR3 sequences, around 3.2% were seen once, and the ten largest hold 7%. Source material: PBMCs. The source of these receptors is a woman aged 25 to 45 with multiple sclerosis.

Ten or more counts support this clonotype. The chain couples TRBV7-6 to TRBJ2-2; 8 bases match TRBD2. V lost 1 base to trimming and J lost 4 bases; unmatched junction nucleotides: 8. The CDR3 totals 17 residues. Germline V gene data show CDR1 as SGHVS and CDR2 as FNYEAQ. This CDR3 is CASSLGSGGFGTGELFF. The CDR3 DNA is TGTGCCAGCAGCTTAGGAAGCGGGGGCTTCGGCACCGGGGAGCTGTTTTTT.

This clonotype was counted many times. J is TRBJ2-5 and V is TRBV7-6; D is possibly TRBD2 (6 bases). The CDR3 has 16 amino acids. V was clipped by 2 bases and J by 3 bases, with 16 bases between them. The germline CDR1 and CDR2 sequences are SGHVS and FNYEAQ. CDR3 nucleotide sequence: TGTGCCAGCAGCTTATCGGTGGGCACGGGGGAAGAGACCCAGTACTTC. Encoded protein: CASSLSVGTGEETQYF.

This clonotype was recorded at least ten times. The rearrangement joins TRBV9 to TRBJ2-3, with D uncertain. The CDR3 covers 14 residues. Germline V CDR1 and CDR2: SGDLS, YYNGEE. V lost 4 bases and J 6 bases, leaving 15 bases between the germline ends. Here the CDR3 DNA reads TGTGCCAGCAGCCTGGGCCTTTCTAAGGATACGCAGTATTTT. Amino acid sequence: CASSLGLSKDTQYF.

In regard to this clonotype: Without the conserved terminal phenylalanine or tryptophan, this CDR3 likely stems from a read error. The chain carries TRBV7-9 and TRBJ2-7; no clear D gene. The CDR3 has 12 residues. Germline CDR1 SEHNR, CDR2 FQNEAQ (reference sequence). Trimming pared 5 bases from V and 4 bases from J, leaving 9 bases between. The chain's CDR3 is CASSPAAYEQYN. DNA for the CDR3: TGTGCCAGCAGCCCGGCGGCTTACGAGCAGTACAAC.